The clone carrying this TCR beta chain has a handful of counts. V gave up 0 bases and J gave up 7 bases, with 25 bases separating them. CDR3 size: 19 residues. Germline V lookup: CDR1 SGDLS, CDR2 YYNGEE. The source of the sample is a study of identical twins. Unique molecular identifiers were present on the cDNA, which also gained a universal primer site by template switching. From the 5' RACE reads, TCRdb called clonotypes with MiXCR, one entry per CDR3 protein. The sample has about 530,000 distinct CDR3 sequences, 20% to 25% seen once. Healthy Caucasians, and only they, were the donors. This sample was also put to use in a study of yellow fever vaccine responses in identical twins.

Sequenced input: CD4+ T cells sorted from blood. This TCR derives from a woman aged 18 to 35 in good health. The chain uses TRBV9 and TRBJ1-4; D perhaps matches TRBD1 (6 bases). CDR3 sequence: CASSVGTPGGGNPTEKLFF. CDR3 sequence (DNA): TGTGCCAGCAGCGTAGGTACCCCCGGAGGGGGAAACCCTACTGAAAAACTGTTTTTT.